This T cell receptor (beta chain) was obtained from a study of read filtering for tumor transcriptome and immune sequencing. The overall study: Among patients, 17 were male and about 15 female, aged about 45 to 85 (mean approximately 71). Overall study findings and caveats: Roughly 80% of IR-seq clonotypes had one read, totaling about 3.5% of reads; RNA-seq: around 70% and 40%.

Germline V gives CDR1 MDHEN, CDR2 SYDVKM. The CDR3 is 13 residues long. Trimming removed 11 bases at V and 2 bases at J, with 16 bases between. From approximately 430 ng of RNA, a library with molecular barcoded alpha/delta and beta/gamma adaptors was made. A single record per CDR3 protein comes from TCRdb applying MiXCR to the reads. The sample comprises hundreds of distinct CDR3 sequences, about four fifths of which are singletons, and roughly a quarter rests with the top ten. The sample holds a few counts of this clonotype. No antigen is known for it. This clonotype was obtained from a donor at least 40 years old with multiple myeloma. This table probably holds off-target reads from a library built for another chain. The V gene is TRBV28, the J gene TRBJ2-7, with D possibly TRBD1 on 7 matching bases. Source material: a population of CD138-negative cells sorted from bone marrow. CDR3 DNA sequence: TGTGCCGCCAGGGGGGTGTCACCCTACGAGCAGTACTTC. Translation gives CAARGVSPYEQYF.